The rows below give T cell receptor beta chains drawn from one sample of a study of T cell responses to AZD1222 COVID-19 vaccine. The data were produced by immunoSEQ multiplex PCR, yet TCRdb's version contains in-frame clones alone and is incomplete. Of 90,000 to 140,000 clones in the sample, nearly 90% were seen once. The sequences come from peripheral blood, collected 28 days after the second AZD1222 dose. The source is an adult who received the AZD1222 COVID-19 vaccine. Each CDR3 is given with its conserved first and last residue. The D gene is left open where the match is weak. Rows may omit the clone size; those that give it use once, few, many or a size class.

j_gene | len | d_gene | abundance | v_gene | CDR3nt | CDR3aa
TRBJ1-2 | 13 | . | . | TRBV21-1 | TGTGCCAGCAGCAAACATGGAGGAAATGGCTACACCTTC | CASSKHGGNGYTF
TRBJ2-6 | 15 | TRBD1 | once | TRBV7-2 | TGTGCCAGCAGCTCAGGGACAGGAGGGGCCAACGTCCTGACTTTC | CASSSGTGGANVLTF
TRBJ2-2 | 15 | . | . | TRBV24-1 | TGTGCCACCAGTGCCGGGATTCTCCACACCGGGGAGCTGTTTTTT | CATSAGILHTGELFF
TRBJ2-7 | 13 | . | . | TRBV6-2/TRBV6-3 | TGTGCCAGCAGTTGGGCAGGGCCCTACGAGCAGTACTTC | CASSWAGPYEQYF
TRBJ2-1 | 18 | . | . | TRBV10-3 | TGTGCCATCAGTGAGTCGGGGGCCCTTCTGAGCTCCTACAATGAGCAGTTCTTC | CAISESGALLSSYNEQFF
TRBJ2-2 | 15 | . | few | TRBV7-6 | TGTGCCAGCAGCCCCCGGGGGGCCGTCAACGGGGAGCTGTTTTTT | CASSPRGAVNGELFF
TRBJ2-7 | 13 | . | . | TRBV12-3/TRBV12-4 | TGTGCCAGCAGCCGAGTACTGGCCCACGAGCAGTACTTC | CASSRVLAHEQYF
TRBJ1-1 | 13 | TRBD1 | . | TRBV9 | TGTGCCAGCAGCGCAAGACAGGGGACTGAAGCTTTCTTT | CASSARQGTEAFF
TRBJ2-3 | 16 | . | . | TRBV14 | TGTGCCAGCAGCCAAGAGTTAGCGGACGAGGGAGATACGCAGTATTTT | CASSQELADEGDTQYF
TRBJ1-6 | 15 | . | . | TRBV28 | TGTGCCAGCAGTTCCAGGAAGACTATCAGTTCACCCCTCCACTTT | CASSSRKTISSPLHF
TRBJ1-3 | 11 | . | . | TRBV6-5 | TGTGCCAGCATCAGGGGAAACACCATATATTTT | CASIRGNTIYF
TRBJ2-2 | 16 | . | . | TRBV18 | TGTGCCAGCTCACCACCGGCGGGACTCCCTACCGGGGAGCTGTTTTTT | CASSPPAGLPTGELFF
TRBJ1-5 | 13 | . | . | TRBV28 | TGTGCCAGCAGTCCCCAGCTCAATCAGCCCCAGCATTTT | CASSPQLNQPQHF
TRBJ2-1 | 22 | TRBD1 | . | TRBV5-3 | TGTGCCAGAGAAGACAGGGCCCTTTCGCCTGGTAGAATTTTTGCTTCCTACAATGAGCAGTTCTTC | CAREDRALSPGRIFASYNEQFF
TRBJ2-7 | 15 | TRBD1 | . | TRBV28 | TGTGCCAGCAGCGGGAAGACAGGGTTGTACTACGAGCAGTACTTC | CASSGKTGLYYEQYF
TRBJ2-4 | 16 | . | few | TRBV15 | TGTGCCACCAGCCTAACCTTGACAGGGAGGTCGAACATTCAGTACTTC | CATSLTLTGRSNIQYF
TRBJ2-7 | 14 | . | . | TRBV5-4 | TGTGCCAGCAGCTTCTTTCCTAGCCTCGACGAGCAGTACTTC | CASSFFPSLDEQYF
TRBJ2-7 | 18 | TRBD2 | . | TRBV7-2 | TGTGCCAGCAGCTTAGCGGCTAGTAAGCGGGAACTAGTCTACGAGCAGTACTTC | CASSLAASKRELVYEQYF
TRBJ2-7 | 14 | . | . | TRBV5-1 | TGCGCCAGCTCCGAAGGGAGCGGGCTCTACGAGCAGTACTTC | CASSEGSGLYEQYF
TRBJ2-5 | 14 | . | once | TRBV9 | TGTGCCAGCAGCGTAGATCCCTCTCAAGAGACCCAGTACTTC | CASSVDPSQETQYF
TRBJ1-4 | 11 | . | . | TRBV11-2 | TGTGCCAGCAGCTCGAATGAAAAACTGTTTTTT | CASSSNEKLFF
TRBJ1-3 | 14 | . | . | TRBV5-5 | TGTGCCAGCAGCATGGACAGAGGCAGAAACACCATATATTTT | CASSMDRGRNTIYF
TRBJ2-1 | 14 | . | . | TRBV5-1 | TGCGCCAGCAGCGGCGGACAGATTTACAATGAGCAGTTCTTC | CASSGGQIYNEQFF
TRBJ1-4 | 16 | TRBD1 | . | TRBV28 | TGTGCCAGCAGTCCAATACTCGGGACAGGGACAGAAAAACTGTTTTTT | CASSPILGTGTEKLFF
TRBJ1-2 | 17 | TRBD1 | . | TRBV5-1 | TGCGCCAGCAGCTTACCGGGACAGCCCCGGACTAACTATGGCTACACCTTC | CASSLPGQPRTNYGYTF
TRBJ2-5 | 13 | TRBD1 | . | TRBV12-3/TRBV12-4 | TGTGCCAGCAGTTCGGGACAGCAAGAGACCCAGTACTTC | CASSSGQQETQYF
TRBJ2-1 | 16 | TRBD2 | . | TRBV7-8 | TGTGCCAGCAGCTTAGTTGCGGGAGGGGGTAACAATGAGCAGTTCTTC | CASSLVAGGGNNEQFF
TRBJ1-2 | 11 | . | . | TRBV6-5 | TGTGCCAGCAAAGGGAACTATGGCTACACCTTC | CASKGNYGYTF